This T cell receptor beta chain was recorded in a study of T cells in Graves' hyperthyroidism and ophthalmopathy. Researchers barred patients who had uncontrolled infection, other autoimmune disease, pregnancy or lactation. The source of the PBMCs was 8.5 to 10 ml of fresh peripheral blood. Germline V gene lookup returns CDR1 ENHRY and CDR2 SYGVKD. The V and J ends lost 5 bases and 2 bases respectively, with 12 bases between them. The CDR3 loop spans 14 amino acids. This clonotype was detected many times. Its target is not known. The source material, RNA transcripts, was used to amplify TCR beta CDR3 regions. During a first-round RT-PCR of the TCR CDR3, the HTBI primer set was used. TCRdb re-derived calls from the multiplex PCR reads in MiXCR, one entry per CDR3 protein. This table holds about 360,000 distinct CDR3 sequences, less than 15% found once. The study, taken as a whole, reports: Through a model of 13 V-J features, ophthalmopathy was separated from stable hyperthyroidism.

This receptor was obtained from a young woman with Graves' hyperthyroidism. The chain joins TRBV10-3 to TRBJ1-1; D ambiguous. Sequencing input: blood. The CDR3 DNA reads TGTGCCATCAGTTCTCCCACGGGTAACACTGAAGCTTTCTTT. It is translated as CAISSPTGNTEAFF.